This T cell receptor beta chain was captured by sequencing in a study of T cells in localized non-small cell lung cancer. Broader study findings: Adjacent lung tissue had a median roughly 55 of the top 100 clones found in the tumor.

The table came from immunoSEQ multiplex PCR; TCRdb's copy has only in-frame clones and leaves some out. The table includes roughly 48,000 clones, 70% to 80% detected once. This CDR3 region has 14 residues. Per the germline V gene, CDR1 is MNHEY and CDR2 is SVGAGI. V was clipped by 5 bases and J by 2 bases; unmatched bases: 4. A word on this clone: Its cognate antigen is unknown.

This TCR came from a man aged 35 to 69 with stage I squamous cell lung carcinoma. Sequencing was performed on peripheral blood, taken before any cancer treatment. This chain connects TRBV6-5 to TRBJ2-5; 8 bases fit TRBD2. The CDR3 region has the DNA TGTGCCAGCAGTGACGGACTAGCTCAAGAGACCCAGTACTTC. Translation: CASSDGLAQETQYF.